Here is one T cell receptor beta chain with its context. Its antigen is not identified. V dropped 5 bases and J dropped 2 bases, with 18 bases sitting between them. Germline CDR1 is SGHVS and CDR2 is FNYEAQ. The CDR3 sequence is 17 residues long. The PCR was carried out with 60 Vbeta primers and 13 Jbeta primers. Authors' analysis steps: A later analysis tallied about 80 million unique TCR beta chains, about 9.9 million of them shared. Produced via immunoSEQ multiplex PCR; TCRdb's table is partial and in-frame only. V, J and clone size are taken as reported in that table, and D and trimming were inferred from the DNA itself. The sample records 110,000 or so clones, over 70% being singletons. The data were obtained in a study of cytomegalovirus exposure and HLA in healthy donors. The study's findings and limits: Follow-up analysis later connected one missense variant in DCLRE1C with trimming of TCR beta V- and J-genes. With further analysis later on, most CMV-associated TCR beta chains appeared HLA-restricted.

V usage is TRBV7-6 and J usage is TRBJ1-4, with D possibly matching TRBD1 (5 bases). Sequenced input: PBMCs. The TCR comes from a woman in her thirties or forties in good health and CMV-seropositive. CDR3 amino acids: CASSLLPPGLTNEKLFF. In DNA form, the CDR3 reads TGTGCCAGCAGCCTATTACCTCCGGGACTCACTAATGAAAAACTGTTTTTT.